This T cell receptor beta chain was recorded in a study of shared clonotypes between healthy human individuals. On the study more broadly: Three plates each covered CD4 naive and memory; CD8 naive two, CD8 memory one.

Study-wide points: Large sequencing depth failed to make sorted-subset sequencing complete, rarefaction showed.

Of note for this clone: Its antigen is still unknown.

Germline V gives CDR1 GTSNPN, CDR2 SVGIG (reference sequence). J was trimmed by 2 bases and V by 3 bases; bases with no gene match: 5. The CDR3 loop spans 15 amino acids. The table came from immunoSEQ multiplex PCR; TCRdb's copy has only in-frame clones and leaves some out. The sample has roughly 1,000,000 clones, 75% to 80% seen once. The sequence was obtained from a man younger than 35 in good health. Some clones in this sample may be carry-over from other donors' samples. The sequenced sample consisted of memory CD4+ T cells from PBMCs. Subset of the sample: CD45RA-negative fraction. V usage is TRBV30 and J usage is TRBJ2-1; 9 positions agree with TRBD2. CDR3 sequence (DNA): TGTGCCTGGAGCCGAGCGGGAGGACCCTACAATGAGCAGTTCTTC. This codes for CAWSRAGGPYNEQFF.